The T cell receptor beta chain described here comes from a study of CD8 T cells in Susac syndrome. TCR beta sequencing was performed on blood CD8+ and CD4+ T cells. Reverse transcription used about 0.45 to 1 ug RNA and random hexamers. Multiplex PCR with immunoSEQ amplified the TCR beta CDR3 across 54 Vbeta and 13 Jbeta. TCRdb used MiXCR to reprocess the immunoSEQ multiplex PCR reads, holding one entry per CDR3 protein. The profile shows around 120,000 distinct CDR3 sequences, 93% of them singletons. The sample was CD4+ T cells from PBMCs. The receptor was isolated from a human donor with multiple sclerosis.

CDR3 amino acids: CASSHPRTVGGLYEQYF. For the CDR3, the DNA is TGTGCCAGCAGCCACCCCCGGACAGTAGGAGGGTTGTACGAGCAGTACTTC. The chain is built from TRBV7-9 and TRBJ2-7; TRBD1 or TRBD2 may be the D gene (6 bases each). V lost 5 bases to trimming and J lost 4 bases, with 24 bases between them. This CDR3 contains 17 residues. Germline V gives CDR1 SEHNR, CDR2 FQNEAQ (reference sequence).